Described below is a single T cell receptor (beta chain) sequence and its context. What it binds is not known. Unique molecular identifiers featured in each of the TCR beta cDNA libraries. TCRdb re-called the PCR reads with MiXCR, one entry per CDR3 protein. The sample contains 600,000 to 750,000 distinct CDR3 sequences, 55% to 60% of which appear only once. The germline V gene encodes CDR1 SQVTM and CDR2 ANQGSEA. The CDR3 runs 15 residues. Between the trimmed V and J ends, which lost 1 base and 12 bases, there was a span of 22 bases. The data belong to a study of post-analysis software for immune sequencing data. Points from the study as a whole: TRBV5-6, TRBV5-1 and TRBV20-1 belonged to a set of roughly 5 TRBV segments that were more frequent in patients than controls.

V usage is TRBV29-1 and J usage is TRBJ2-1, with D possibly TRBD1 on 5 matching bases. This receptor was identified in a girl under 10 years old with multiple sclerosis. Sample: blood. The CDR3 DNA reads TGCAGCGTTGAAGGGCAGGGAACGAACGAGGACGCGCAGTTCTTC. It specifies CSVEGQGTNEDAQFF.